A selection of T cell receptor beta chains follows, all from one sample in a study of cytomegalovirus exposure and HLA in healthy donors. This table comes from immunoSEQ multiplex PCR, and its TCRdb copy is limited to in-frame clones, with some not included. The sample lists 100,000 to 150,000 clones, approximately 78% occurring once. The source material was PBMCs. These receptor sequences come from a woman in her 50s in good health and CMV-seropositive. Each CDR3 is given with its conserved first and last residue. D genes are given only for firm matches. Expanded clones are given a class, and other clones once, few, many or no size at all.

>.|TRBJ2-1|TRBD1|TRBV16
CASQDRRLSNEQFF
TGTGCCAGCCAGGACAGGAGGCTGTCCAATGAGCAGTTCTTC
>.|TRBJ1-1|.|TRBV7-2
CASSLAGDNTEAFF
TGTGCCAGCAGCTTAGCCGGGGATAACACTGAAGCTTTCTTT
>.|TRBJ2-7|.|TRBV5-1
CASSLDGGHEQYF
TGCGCCAGCAGCTTGGACGGGGGGCACGAGCAGTACTTC
>.|TRBJ2-1|TRBD2|TRBV7-6
CASSRGTSGRAYNEQFF
TGTGCCAGCAGTAGAGGGACTAGCGGGAGGGCCTACAATGAGCAGTTCTTC
>.|TRBJ2-3|TRBD1|TRBV6-1
CASSDRGHTDTQYF
TGTGCCAGCAGTGATAGGGGGCACACAGATACGCAGTATTTT
>few|TRBJ1-2|.|TRBV15
CATSPGGTLNYGYTF
TGTGCCACCAGCCCCGGGGGGACTCTCAACTATGGCTACACCTTC
>once|TRBJ2-2|.|TRBV21-1
CASQPKQGVLNTGELFF
TGTGCCAGCCAACCGAAACAGGGGGTTCTTAACACCGGGGAGCTGTTTTTT
>.|TRBJ2-6|.|TRBV18
CASSPGGGADSGANVLTF
TGTGCCAGCTCACCTGGCGGTGGGGCGGATTCTGGGGCCAACGTCCTGACTTTC
>.|TRBJ1-6|.|TRBV6-5
CASRSSYNSPLHF
TGTGCCAGCCGGTCCTCCTATAATTCACCCCTCCACTTT
>once|TRBJ2-5|TRBD1|TRBV2
CASSEGRGRSGETQYF
TGTGCCAGCAGTGAGGGCAGGGGGCGGTCTGGAGAGACCCAGTACTTC
>.|TRBJ2-7|.|TRBV9
CASSPSHPYEQYF
TGTGCCAGCAGCCCTAGCCACCCCTACGAGCAGTACTTC
>few|TRBJ1-5|TRBD1|TRBV10-3
CAISGGIVQPQHF
TGTGCCATCTCAGGGGGCATAGTGCAGCCCCAGCATTTT
>.|TRBJ2-5|TRBD2|TRBV29-1
CSVEGVAGGAGETQYF
TGCAGCGTTGAAGGGGTAGCGGGGGGGGCGGGAGAGACCCAGTACTTC
>.|TRBJ2-1|TRBD2|TRBV27
CASRPGTSGGASDNEQFF
TGTGCCAGCAGGCCCGGGACTAGCGGGGGGGCTTCCGACAATGAGCAGTTCTTC
>.|TRBJ2-3|.|TRBV29-1
CSVQGGGPQRSTDTQYF
TGCAGCGTTCAAGGCGGGGGCCCCCAAAGGAGCACAGATACGCAGTATTTT
>.|TRBJ1-4|TRBD1|TRBV28
CASSLFQGAGEKLFF
TGTGCCAGCAGTTTATTCCAGGGGGCGGGTGAAAAACTGTTTTTT
>.|TRBJ2-2|TRBD2|TRBV11-2
CASGSRLADTGELFF
TGTGCCAGCGGTTCCAGACTAGCGGACACCGGGGAGCTGTTTTTT
>.|TRBJ2-1|.|TRBV7-8
CASSLAGGNEQFF
TGTGCCAGCAGCTTAGCGGGCGGGAATGAGCAGTTCTTC
>.|TRBJ2-1|TRBD1|TRBV7-9
CASSLRDRDGNEQFF
TGTGCCAGCAGCTTAAGGGACAGGGACGGCAATGAGCAGTTCTTC
>.|TRBJ1-2|TRBD1|TRBV9
CASRVRHTTGGVYGYTF
TGTGCAAGCAGAGTACGGCATACGACAGGGGGTGTCTATGGCTACACCTTC
>.|TRBJ2-2|.|TRBV7-2
CASSRYPGELFF
TGTGCCAGCAGCCGGTACCCCGGGGAGCTGTTTTTT
>.|TRBJ1-3|.|TRBV2
CASSLFDGRAPGNTIYF
TGTGCCAGCAGTCTTTTTGACGGGAGGGCACCTGGAAACACCATATATTTT
>.|TRBJ1-1|.|TRBV10-2
CASSEDFNTEAFF
TGCGCCAGCAGTGAAGACTTCAACACTGAAGCTTTCTTT
>.|TRBJ2-5|TRBD1|TRBV5-1
CASSPDRALETQYF
TGCGCCAGCAGCCCGGACAGGGCGTTAGAGACCCAGTACTTC
>.|TRBJ2-5|.|TRBV28
CASSSTSLLQGGEWEETQYF
TGTGCCAGCAGCTCCACCAGTCTACTTCAAGGGGGAGAGTGGGAAGAGACCCAGTACTTC
>.|TRBJ2-1|.|TRBV20-1
CRAGVGNEQFF
TGCAGGGCCGGGGTGGGGAATGAGCAGTTCTTC
>.|TRBJ2-7|.|TRBV7-9
CASSLERLEQYF
TGTGCCAGCAGCTTAGAGAGACTAGAGCAGTACTTC
>.|TRBJ1-2|.|TRBV10-3
CAISEQGRGYGYTF
TGTGCCATCAGTGAACAAGGCAGGGGCTATGGCTACACCTTC
>.|TRBJ2-3|TRBD2|TRBV5-1
CASSPDLPGLAGERGSTDTQYF
TGCGCCAGCAGCCCGGACTTACCGGGACTAGCGGGAGAGAGGGGTAGCACAGATACGCAGTATTTT